These 10 T cell receptor beta chains share one sample of origin, sequenced in a study of blood T cell repertoires in COVID-19. Here immunoSEQ multiplex PCR was the method, and the copy in TCRdb shows in-frame clones only, minus some. The table has 150,000 to 250,000 clones, about 80% seen once. The sequenced material came from PBMCs or T cells enriched from blood (not recorded which). These receptors all stem from a man aged 35-49 years who had recovered from COVID-19.

The chain employs TRBV2 and TRBJ1-5; D possibly corresponds to TRBD1 (6 bases). The V and J ends lost 5 bases and 4 bases respectively, with 12 bases between them. This CDR3 comprises 14 residues. The germline CDR1 and CDR2 sequences are SNHLY and FYNNEI. Here the CDR3 DNA reads TGTGCCAGCAGTACCCAGGACAGAAATCAGCCCCAGCATTTT. Its protein product is CASSTQDRNQPQHF.

This chain connects TRBV7-6 to TRBJ1-6; D might be TRBD1 (6 bases). Germline V gene data show CDR1 as SGHVS and CDR2 as FNYEAQ. The CDR3 contains 17 residues. V lost 5 bases and J lost 0, with 14 bases in between. In DNA, the CDR3 is TGTGCCAGCAGCCTAAAAAGAGGGGGCTCCTATAATTCACCCCTCCACTTT. It encodes CASSLKRGGSYNSPLHF.

This clone was detected once. This chain joins TRBV2 and TRBJ2-2, with D hard to call. Germline-derived CDR1 and CDR2 are SNHLY and FYNNEI. V lost 2 bases and J 4 bases, leaving 8 bases between the germline ends. This CDR3 spans 14 amino acids. CDR3 protein: CASSEYRSTGELFF. Written as DNA, the CDR3 is TGTGCCAGCAGTGAATACCGGAGCACCGGGGAGCTGTTTTTT. Variable domain in full (rest from reference TRBV2 and TRBJ2-2): EPEVTQTPSHQVTQMGQEVILRCVPISNHLYFYWYRQILGQKVEFLVSFYNNEISEKSEIFDDQFSVERPDGSNFTLKIRSTKLEDSAMYFCASSEYRSTGELFFGEGSRLTVL.

Comments on this clone: Other DNA sequences in this sample translate to the same CDR3. V is TRBV9 and J is TRBJ1-5, with a weak D call TRBD1 (6 bases). V gave up 2 bases and J gave up 1 base, with 10 bases separating them. This CDR3 contains 15 residues. CDR1 and CDR2 from the germline V gene are SGDLS and YYNGEE. This CDR3 reads CASSVGTLSNQPQHF. The CDR3 bases are TGTGCCAGCAGCGTCGGGACACTCAGCAATCAGCCCCAGCATTTT.

The chain carries TRBV4-3 and TRBJ1-3; D perhaps matches TRBD1 (5 bases). The CDR3 covers 17 residues. Trimming stripped 0 bases from V and 4 bases from J, with 16 bases between. CDR1 is LGHNA, CDR2 YSLEER, per germline. CDR3 sequence reads: CASSQDAGIPQGNTIYF. The CDR3 DNA follows: TGCGCCAGCAGCCAAGATGCAGGGATTCCCCAGGGAAACACCATATATTTT.

V is TRBV19 and J is TRBJ2-7; 13 positions match TRBD2. The CDR3 consists of 15 residues. Germline-derived CDR1 and CDR2 are LNHDA and SQIVND (reference sequence). J lost 4 bases, V lost 6 bases, and 6 bases had no gene match. The CDR3, as DNA: TGTGCCAGTAGAAGGACTAGCGGGGGATCGTACGAGCAGTACTTC. This encodes CASRRTSGGSYEQYF. The entire variable domain, with the rest obtained from reference TRBV19 and TRBJ2-7, is as follows: DGGITQSPKYLFRKEGQNVTLSCEQNLNHDAMYWYRQDPGQGLRLIYYSQIVNDFQKGDIAEGYSVSREKKESFPLTVTSAQKNPTAFYLCASRRTSGGSYEQYFGPGTRLTVT.

V gene TRBV9 combines with J gene TRBJ2-5; no definite D call. This CDR3 is 15 amino acids long. Trimming stripped 3 bases from V and 2 bases from J, with 14 bases between. Germline lookup yields CDR1 SGDLS and CDR2 YYNGEE. Written as DNA, the CDR3 is TGTGCCAGCAGCGCGCCATCGACATATCAAGAGACCCAGTACTTC. Its protein product is CASSAPSTYQETQYF.

The chain recombines TRBV23-1 with TRBJ1-2; the D gene is possibly TRBD1 (6 bases). TRBV23-1 is given ORF status, its function remaining uncertain. There are 19 residues in the CDR3. Trimming removed 0 bases from V and 0 bases from J, with 20 bases in between. CDR3 loop: CASSQSRMRDISTNYGYTF. The CDR3 nucleotides read TGCGCCAGCAGTCAATCCCGTATGAGGGACATTTCCACTAACTATGGCTACACCTTC.

CDR3 bases: TGTGCCAGCAGCTTGGGACAGGGGGCGCGTAGCAATCAGCCCCAGCATTTT. As protein: CASSLGQGARSNQPQHF. The gene calls are TRBV5-4 and TRBJ1-5; 10 nucleotides align to TRBD1. Germline lookup yields CDR1 SGHNT and CDR2 YYREEE (reference sequence). V lost 0 bases to trimming and J lost 0 bases; unmatched junction nucleotides: 3. The CDR3 is 17 amino acids.

V and J are TRBV5-1 and TRBJ2-3; TRBD2 aligns across 9 bases. This CDR3 comprises 16 residues. Germline assignment: CDR1 SGHRS and CDR2 YFSETQ. V trimming: 4 bases; J trimming: 3 bases; junction bases outside the gene matches: 9. CDR3 in amino acids: CASSPLRGGDTDTQYF. The CDR3 DNA reads as TGCGCCAGCAGCCCCCTACGCGGGGGGGATACAGATACGCAGTATTTT.